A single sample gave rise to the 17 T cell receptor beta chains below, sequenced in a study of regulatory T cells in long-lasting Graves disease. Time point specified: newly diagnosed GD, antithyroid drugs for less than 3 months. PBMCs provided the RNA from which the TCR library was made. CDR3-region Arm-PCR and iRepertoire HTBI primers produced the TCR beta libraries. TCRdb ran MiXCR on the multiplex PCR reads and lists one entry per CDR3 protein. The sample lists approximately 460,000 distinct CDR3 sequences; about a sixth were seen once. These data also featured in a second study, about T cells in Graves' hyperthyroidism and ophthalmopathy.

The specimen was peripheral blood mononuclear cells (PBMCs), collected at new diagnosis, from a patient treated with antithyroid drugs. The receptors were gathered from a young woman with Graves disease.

The CDR3 region is CAWSVRGRTQYF. CDR3 sequence (DNA): TGTGCCTGGAGTGTACGGGGGAGGACCCAGTACTTC. V usage is TRBV30 and J usage is TRBJ2-5; maybe TRBD2 (6 bases). CDR3 length: 12 residues. The germline V gene has CDR1 GTSNPN and CDR2 SVGIG (reference sequence). V was clipped by 0 bases and J by 7 bases, with 9 bases between them.

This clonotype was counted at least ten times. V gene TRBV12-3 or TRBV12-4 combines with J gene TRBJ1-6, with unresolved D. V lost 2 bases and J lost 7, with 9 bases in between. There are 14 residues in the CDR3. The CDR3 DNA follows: TGTGCCAGCAGTTTACAAGGTCCGAATTCACCCCTCCACTTT. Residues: CASSLQGPNSPLHF.

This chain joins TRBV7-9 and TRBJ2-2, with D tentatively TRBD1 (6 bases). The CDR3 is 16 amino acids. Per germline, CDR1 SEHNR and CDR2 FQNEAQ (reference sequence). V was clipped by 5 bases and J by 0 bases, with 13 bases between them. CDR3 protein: CASSQHGQPNTGELFF. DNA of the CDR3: TGTGCCAGCAGCCAACACGGACAGCCGAACACCGGGGAGCTGTTTTTT. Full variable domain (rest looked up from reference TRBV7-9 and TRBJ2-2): DTGVSQNPRHKITKRGQNVTFRCDPISEHNRLYWYRQTLGQGPEFLTYFQNEAQLEKSRLLSDRFSAERPKGSFSTLEIQRTEQGDSAMYLCASSQHGQPNTGELFFGEGSRLTVL.

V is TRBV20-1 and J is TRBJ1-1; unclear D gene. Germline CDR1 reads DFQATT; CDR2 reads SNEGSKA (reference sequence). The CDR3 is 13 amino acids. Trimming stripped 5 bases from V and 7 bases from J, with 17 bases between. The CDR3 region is CSALDSPGGEAFF. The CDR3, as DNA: TGCAGTGCTCTGGACTCCCCCGGTGGTGAAGCTTTCTTT.

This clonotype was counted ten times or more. CDR3 in amino acids: CASSLGPPRQGFTYGYTF. As DNA, the CDR3 is TGCGCCAGCAGCTTGGGTCCTCCAAGACAGGGGTTTACCTATGGCTACACCTTC. V usage is TRBV5-1 and J usage is TRBJ1-2, with TRBD1 identical over 8 bases. Trimming cost V 0 bases and J 4 bases; bases outside gene matches: 14. Germline lookup yields CDR1 SGHRS and CDR2 YFSETQ. CDR3 size: 18 residues.

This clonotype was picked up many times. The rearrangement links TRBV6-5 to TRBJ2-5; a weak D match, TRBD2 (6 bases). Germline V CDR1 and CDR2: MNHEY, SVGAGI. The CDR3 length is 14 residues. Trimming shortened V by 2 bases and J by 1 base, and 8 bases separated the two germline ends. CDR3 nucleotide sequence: TGTGCCAGCAGTTACGTCGGGAGCCAAGAGACCCAGTACTTC. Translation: CASSYVGSQETQYF.

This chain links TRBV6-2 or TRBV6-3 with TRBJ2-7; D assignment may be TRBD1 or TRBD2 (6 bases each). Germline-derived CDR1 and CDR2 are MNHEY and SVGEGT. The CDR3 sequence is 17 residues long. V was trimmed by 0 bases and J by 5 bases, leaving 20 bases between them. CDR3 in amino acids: CASSYSRTVGGSHEQYF. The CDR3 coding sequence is TGTGCCAGCAGTTACTCGAGGACGGTAGGGGGGAGCCACGAGCAGTACTTC.

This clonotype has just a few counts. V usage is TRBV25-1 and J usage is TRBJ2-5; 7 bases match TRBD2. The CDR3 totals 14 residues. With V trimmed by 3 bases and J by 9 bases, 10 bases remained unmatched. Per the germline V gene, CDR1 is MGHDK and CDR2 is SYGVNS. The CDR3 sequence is CASSEASGPLAQYF. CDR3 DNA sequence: TGTGCCAGCAGTGAGGCTAGCGGACCGTTGGCCCAGTACTTC.

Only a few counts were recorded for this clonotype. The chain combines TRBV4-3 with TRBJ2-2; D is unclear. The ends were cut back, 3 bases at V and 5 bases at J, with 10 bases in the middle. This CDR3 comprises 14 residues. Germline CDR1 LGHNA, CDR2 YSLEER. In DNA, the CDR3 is TGCGCCAGCAGCCAGGATCACAGAACCGGGGAGCTGTTTTTT. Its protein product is CASSQDHRTGELFF.

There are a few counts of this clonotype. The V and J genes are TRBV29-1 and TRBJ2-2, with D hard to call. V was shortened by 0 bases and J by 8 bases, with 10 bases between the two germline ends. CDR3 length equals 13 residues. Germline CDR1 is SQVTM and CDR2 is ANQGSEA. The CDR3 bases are TGCAGCGTTGAAGAGGAAAGGACGGGGGAGCTGTTTTTT. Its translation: CSVEEERTGELFF.

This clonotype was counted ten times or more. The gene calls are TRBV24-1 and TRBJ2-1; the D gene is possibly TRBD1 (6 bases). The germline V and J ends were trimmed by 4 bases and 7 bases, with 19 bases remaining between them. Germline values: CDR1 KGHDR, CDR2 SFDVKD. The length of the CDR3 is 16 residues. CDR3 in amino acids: CATSDSQGTFWNEQFF. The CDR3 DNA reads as TGTGCCACCAGTGACTCACAGGGAACGTTTTGGAATGAGCAGTTCTTC.

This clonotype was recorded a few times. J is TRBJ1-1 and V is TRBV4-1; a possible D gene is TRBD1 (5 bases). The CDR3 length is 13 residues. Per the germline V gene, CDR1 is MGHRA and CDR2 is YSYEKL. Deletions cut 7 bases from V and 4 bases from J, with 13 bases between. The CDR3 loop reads CASKRPGTTEAFF. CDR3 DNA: TGCGCCAGCAAACGGCCCGGGACCACTGAAGCTTTCTTT.

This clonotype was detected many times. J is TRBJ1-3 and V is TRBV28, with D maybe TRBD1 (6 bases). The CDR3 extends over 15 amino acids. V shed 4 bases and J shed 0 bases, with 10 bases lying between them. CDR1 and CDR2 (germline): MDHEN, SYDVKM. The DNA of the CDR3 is TGTGCCAGCAGTTCCCTACAGGGCTCTGGAAACACCATATATTTT. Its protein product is CASSSLQGSGNTIYF.

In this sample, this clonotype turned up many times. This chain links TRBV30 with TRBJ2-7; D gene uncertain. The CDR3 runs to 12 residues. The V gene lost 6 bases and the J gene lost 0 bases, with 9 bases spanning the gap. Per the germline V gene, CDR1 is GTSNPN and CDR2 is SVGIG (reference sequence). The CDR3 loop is CACNAVSYEQYF. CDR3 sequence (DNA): TGTGCCTGTAACGCCGTCTCCTACGAGCAGTACTTC.

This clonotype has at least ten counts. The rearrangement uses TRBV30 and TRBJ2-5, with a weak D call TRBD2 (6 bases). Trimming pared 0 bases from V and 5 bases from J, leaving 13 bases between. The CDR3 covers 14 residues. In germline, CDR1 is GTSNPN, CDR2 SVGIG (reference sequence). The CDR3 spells CAWSVLGSGETQYF. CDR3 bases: TGTGCCTGGAGTGTACTCGGGAGTGGCGAGACCCAGTACTTC. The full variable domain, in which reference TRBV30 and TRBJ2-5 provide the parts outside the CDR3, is SQTIHQWPATLVQPVGSPLSLECTVEGTSNPNLYWYRQAAGRGLQLLFYSVGIGQISSEVPQNLSASRPQDRQFILSSKKLLLSDSGFYLCAWSVLGSGETQYFGPGTRLLVL.

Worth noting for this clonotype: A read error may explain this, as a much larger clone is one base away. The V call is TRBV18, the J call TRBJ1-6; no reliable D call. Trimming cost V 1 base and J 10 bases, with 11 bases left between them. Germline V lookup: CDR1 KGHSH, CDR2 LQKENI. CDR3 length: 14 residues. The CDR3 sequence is CASSPQAPRSPLHF. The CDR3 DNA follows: TGTGCCAGCTCACCACAGGCGCCAAGGTCACCCCTCCACTTT.

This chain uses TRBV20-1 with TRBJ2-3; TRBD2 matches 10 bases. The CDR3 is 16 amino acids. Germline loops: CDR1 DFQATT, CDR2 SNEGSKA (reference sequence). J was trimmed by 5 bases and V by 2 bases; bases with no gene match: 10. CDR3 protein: CSARPSRTSGGDTQYF. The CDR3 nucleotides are TGCAGTGCTAGACCTTCGCGGACTAGCGGTGGAGATACGCAGTATTTT.